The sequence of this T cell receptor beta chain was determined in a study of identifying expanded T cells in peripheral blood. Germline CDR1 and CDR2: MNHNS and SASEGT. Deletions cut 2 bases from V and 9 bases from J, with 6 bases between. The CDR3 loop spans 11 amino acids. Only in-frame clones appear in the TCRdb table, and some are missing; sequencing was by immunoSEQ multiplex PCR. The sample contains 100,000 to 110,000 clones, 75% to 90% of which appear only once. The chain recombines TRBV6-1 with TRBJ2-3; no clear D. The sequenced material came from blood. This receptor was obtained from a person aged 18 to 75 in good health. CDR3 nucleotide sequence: TGTGCCAGCAGTGAAAGATACACGCAGTATTTT. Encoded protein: CASSERYTQYF.